A single sample is the source of the 5 T cell receptor beta chains below, sequenced in a study of Ad26.COV2.S vaccination and SARS-CoV-2 variants (dated by TCRdb to about 2021). Taken with the paper, the label for treatment or condition translates to: roughly 18 received Ad26.COV2.S at low or high dose, single or two shots; 5 received placebo; per-sample allocation not given. For vaccine and placebo recipients, the sequenced repertoires came from samples collected on day 63 after the first injection. Library prep was done by the immunoSEQ multiplex PCR assay. TCRdb holds this immuneACCESS table with in-frame rearrangements only. Some clones are missing; in checked studies, unresolved V genes explain under half, and the rest has no known cause. The sample table lists a few hundred thousand clones, around nine tenths of them with a count of one. About 3.4% of the sample goes to the ten largest clones.

The sequenced sample was peripheral blood, obtained in a trial of Ad26.COV2.S vaccine versus placebo. These receptors originate from a person between 18 and 60 years old who received the Ad26.COV2.S COVID-19 vaccine or a placebo.

J is TRBJ2-5 and V is TRBV5-5; no clear D. Looked up from germline, CDR1 is SGHKS and CDR2 is YYEKEE (reference sequence). Trimming stripped 5 bases from V and 5 bases from J, with 13 bases between. This CDR3 region has 13 residues. DNA for the CDR3: TGTGCCAGCAGTCTCCCAGCTGTCGAGACCCAGTACTTC. It codes for CASSLPAVETQYF.

The chain couples TRBV7-2 to TRBJ2-1, with TRBD2 matching over 11 bases. CDR3 length: 17 amino acids. Germline V CDR1 and CDR2: SGHTA, FQGNSA. Losses at the gene ends were 0 bases for V and 4 bases for J; bases not matched to a gene: 5. The CDR3 DNA is TGTGCCAGCAGCTTAGCTATGGGACTAGCGGATTACAATGAGCAGTTCTTC. It translates to CASSLAMGLADYNEQFF.

Of note for this clone: The same CDR3 can be traced to other DNA sequences in this sample. The chain recombines TRBV20-1 with TRBJ2-3, with 12 bases that match TRBD2. Per the germline V gene, CDR1 is DFQATT and CDR2 is SNEGSKA (reference sequence). The CDR3 is 15 residues long. Losses at the gene ends were 3 bases for V and 3 bases for J; bases not matched to a gene: 4. The CDR3 spells CSASGLAGGTDTQYF. CDR3 coding DNA: TGCAGTGCTAGTGGGCTAGCGGGGGGGACAGATACGCAGTATTTT.

J is TRBJ2-1 and V is TRBV19; maybe TRBD1 (5 bases). Germline assignment: CDR1 LNHDA and CDR2 SQIVND (reference sequence). CDR3 length: 10 amino acids. V lost 8 bases and J lost 9, with 8 bases in between. Here the CDR3 DNA reads TGTGCCAGTGCAACAGGTGAGCAGTTCTTC. It encodes CASATGEQFF.

The chain employs TRBV28 and TRBJ2-3; 16 nucleotides align to TRBD2. With V trimmed by 5 bases and J by 4 bases, 9 bases remained unmatched. Germline V lookup: CDR1 MDHEN, CDR2 SYDVKM. This CDR3 comprises 18 residues. The DNA of the CDR3 is TGTGCCAGCAGTCATTCGGGACTAGCGGGGGGGCCAGCAGATACGCAGTATTTT. The encoded protein is CASSHSGLAGGPADTQYF.